This TCR beta chain stems from a study of cytomegalovirus exposure and HLA in healthy donors. General study results and limits: Later analysis found that TCR beta chains associated with HLA were more clonally expanded than other, equally common chains.

Germline trimming cut 1 base from V and 4 bases from J; bases unmatched to any gene: 9. The CDR3 consists of 17 residues. Germline lookup yields CDR1 SGHVS and CDR2 FNYEAQ. Points on this clone: What it binds is unknown.

It was with 60 Vbeta and 13 Jbeta primers that the PCR ran. The repertoire was sequenced with immunoSEQ multiplex PCR; TCRdb's copy has only in-frame clones and lacks some. This table has some 170,000 clones, 82% appearing once. The chain employs TRBV7-6 and TRBJ2-5; 10 bases agree with TRBD2. The source of this sequence is a girl aged 5-17 years in good health and CMV-seropositive. The sample taken for sequencing was PBMCs. CDR3 in DNA: TGTGCCAGCAGCTTAGTTGGTGTAGCGGGGGGCGGAGAGACCCAGTACTTC. Translating gives CASSLVGVAGGGETQYF.